The rows below give T cell receptor beta chains drawn from one sample of a study of blood T cell repertoires in COVID-19. Some clones are missing from TCRdb's copy, which holds only in-frame ones; the method was immunoSEQ multiplex PCR. The sample shows roughly 250,000 clones, more than 75% of them seen only once. The sample consisted of peripheral blood. The receptors were sampled from a man aged 35 to 55 with acute or convalescent COVID-19. The CDR3 runs from the conserved cysteine through the conserved F or W. Fields, in order: V gene, J gene, clone size, D gene, CDR3 protein, CDR3 DNA. The D gene is left open where the match is weak. Rows give clone size only sometimes, using once, few, many, or a class for an expanded clone.

TRBV4-2	TRBJ2-7	few	TRBD1	CASSQDTGVGEQYF	TGTGCCAGCAGCCAGGATACAGGGGTTGGCGAGCAGTACTTC
TRBV11-2	TRBJ2-1	once	TRBD2	CASSFKVLSSGGYNEQFF	TGTGCCAGCAGTTTTAAGGTTTTATCTAGCGGGGGATACAATGAGCAGTTCTTC
TRBV6-1	TRBJ2-2	NA	NA	CASSERPGGGTGELFF	TGTGCCAGCAGTGAACGACCCGGGGGAGGCACCGGGGAGCTGTTTTTT
TRBV29-1	TRBJ1-1	NA	NA	CSVLTGLNTEAFF	TGCAGCGTCTTAACAGGGCTGAACACTGAAGCTTTCTTT
TRBV18	TRBJ1-1	NA	NA	CASSPETVSEAFF	TGTGCCAGCTCACCGGAGACAGTTTCTGAAGCTTTCTTT
TRBV4-2	TRBJ2-7	NA	NA	CASSQETRGYEQYF	TGTGCCAGCAGCCAAGAGACCCGGGGTTACGAGCAGTACTTC
TRBV28	TRBJ1-1	NA	NA	CASSLGGWVTEAFF	TGTGCCAGCAGTTTGGGAGGTTGGGTCACTGAAGCTTTCTTT
TRBV30	TRBJ2-4	NA	NA	CAWGYKNIQYF	TGTGCCTGGGGGTACAAAAACATTCAGTACTTC
TRBV3-1/TRBV3-2	TRBJ1-1	once	TRBD1	CASSRQGAVTEAFF	TGTGCCAGCAGCAGACAGGGGGCCGTCACTGAAGCTTTCTTT
TRBV7-9	TRBJ2-5	NA	TRBD1	CASSFPGQGEETQYF	TGTGCCAGCAGCTTCCCCGGACAGGGTGAAGAGACCCAGTACTTC
TRBV7-3	TRBJ2-3	NA	NA	CASSLTSGWDTQYF	TGTGCCAGCAGCTTAACTTCCGGGTGGGATACGCAGTATTTT
TRBV2	TRBJ1-4	NA	TRBD1	CASRLGTGSNEKLFF	TGTGCCAGCAGACTCGGGACAGGGAGCAATGAAAAACTGTTTTTT
TRBV7-6	TRBJ1-1	NA	NA	CASSLERTAEAFF	TGTGCCAGCAGCTTAGAGAGGACAGCCGAAGCTTTCTTT
TRBV5-1	TRBJ1-1	once	TRBD1	CASSSNSRGLSTEAFF	TGCGCCAGCAGCTCGAACTCCAGGGGGCTGAGCACTGAAGCTTTCTTT
TRBV2	TRBJ2-3	NA	NA	CASSEQIPTDTQYF	TGTGCCAGCAGTGAGCAGATCCCCACCGATACGCAGTATTTT
TRBV29-1	TRBJ2-1	few	TRBD2	CSVEDRGSGGFNNEQFF	TGCAGCGTTGAAGATCGAGGTAGCGGGGGGTTCAACAATGAGCAGTTCTTC
TRBV9	TRBJ2-2	NA	NA	CASSDRLDTGELFF	TGTGCCAGCAGCGACCGACTAGATACCGGGGAGCTGTTTTTT
TRBV25-1	TRBJ1-3	NA	NA	CASSFAGSGNTIYF	TGTGCCAGCAGTTTCGCGGGGTCTGGAAACACCATATATTTT
TRBV2	TRBJ1-1	NA	NA	CASSETKGPAQGEAFF	TGTGCCAGCAGTGAAACTAAGGGCCCGGCTCAGGGTGAAGCTTTCTTT
TRBV7-9	TRBJ1-1	NA	TRBD1	CASSLADRGHTEAFF	TGTGCCAGCAGCTTAGCAGACAGGGGGCACACTGAAGCTTTCTTT
TRBV10-3	TRBJ2-2	NA	NA	CAISEISVGELFF	TGTGCCATCAGTGAAATTTCGGTCGGGGAGCTGTTTTTT
TRBV29-1	TRBJ1-2	NA	TRBD1	CSVGQGVNYGYTF	TGCAGCGTGGGACAGGGGGTTAACTATGGCTACACCTTC
TRBV5-4	TRBJ2-2	NA	TRBD1	CASSLSTGDWRITGELFF	TGTGCCAGCAGCTTATCGACAGGGGATTGGCGTATCACCGGGGAGCTGTTTTTT
TRBV6-5	TRBJ1-5	NA	NA	CASSPIGVSNQPQHF	TGTGCCAGCAGTCCCATAGGGGTAAGCAATCAGCCCCAGCATTTT
TRBV15	TRBJ2-7	NA	TRBD1	CATQGPSSYEQYF	TGTGCCACACAGGGGCCGAGCTCCTACGAGCAGTACTTC
TRBV6-5	TRBJ1-1	NA	NA	CASSSWDTTNTEAFF	TGTGCCAGCAGTTCCTGGGACACTACGAACACTGAAGCTTTCTTT
TRBV5-8	TRBJ2-2	NA	TRBD2	CASSRRGGTSGELFF	TGTGCCAGCAGCCGACGGGGGGGGACGTCCGGGGAGCTGTTTTTT
TRBV7-3	TRBJ1-6	NA	TRBD1	CASSSTGVGSPLHF	TGTGCCAGCAGCTCAACAGGGGTCGGTTCACCCCTCCACTTT
TRBV7-3	TRBJ1-3	NA	TRBD1	CASSLGTGAGNTIYF	TGTGCCAGCAGCTTAGGGACAGGGGCTGGAAACACCATATATTTT
TRBV6-5	TRBJ1-5	NA	NA	CASRDSSNQPQHF	TGTGCCAGCAGGGACAGTAGCAATCAGCCCCAGCATTTT
TRBV4-3	TRBJ1-5	NA	NA	CASSQGIAGEGNQPQHF	TGCGCCAGCAGCCAGGGGATCGCAGGGGAAGGCAATCAGCCCCAGCATTTT
TRBV5-5	TRBJ1-1	few	NA	CASSLSTGRVGEAFF	TGTGCCAGCAGCTTGAGTACAGGGAGGGTCGGTGAAGCTTTCTTT
TRBV5-5	TRBJ1-6	NA	NA	CASSPAGAEVRDSPLHF	TGTGCCAGCAGCCCCGCGGGGGCCGAAGTACGAGATTCACCCCTCCACTTT
TRBV10-3	TRBJ2-7	once	NA	CAISEDSYEQYF	TGTGCCATCAGTGAGGACAGCTACGAGCAGTACTTC
TRBV11-2	TRBJ1-1	NA	NA	CASSLASNTEAFF	TGTGCCAGCAGCTTAGCGTCCAACACTGAAGCTTTCTTT
TRBV28	TRBJ1-2	NA	TRBD1	CASSRQGADYGYTF	TGTGCCAGCAGTCGACAGGGGGCGGACTATGGCTACACCTTC
TRBV19	TRBJ1-3	NA	NA	CASTSWAVGSGNTIYF	TGTGCCAGTACCTCCTGGGCAGTAGGATCTGGAAACACCATATATTTT
TRBV6-6	TRBJ1-5	NA	NA	CASRPVANQPQHF	TGTGCCAGCAGGCCAGTTGCCAATCAGCCCCAGCATTTT
TRBV28	TRBJ1-5	NA	TRBD1	CASSLGQGSNQPQHF	TGTGCCAGCAGCCTTGGACAGGGAAGCAATCAGCCCCAGCATTTT
TRBV19	TRBJ1-2	NA	NA	CASSPRGDGYTF	TGTGCCAGTAGCCCCCGGGGGGATGGCTACACCTTC
TRBV7-9	TRBJ2-5	NA	TRBD1	CASSAETGEETQYF	TGTGCCAGCAGCGCAGAGACAGGGGAAGAGACCCAGTACTTC
TRBV10-1	TRBJ1-1	NA	NA	CAGRSGVPVNTEAFF	TGCGCCGGCCGATCAGGGGTACCCGTGAACACTGAAGCTTTCTTT
TRBV3-1/TRBV3-2	TRBJ1-2	NA	NA	CASSHSSSLGYTF	TGTGCCAGCAGCCATTCATCCTCCCTAGGCTACACCTTC
TRBV27	TRBJ1-2	NA	NA	CASSLGGLYGYTF	TGTGCCAGCAGTTTAGGTGGGCTCTATGGCTACACCTTC
TRBV30	TRBJ2-7	NA	NA	CAWSSEYEQYF	TGTGCCTGGAGTTCGGAGTACGAGCAGTACTTC
TRBV30	TRBJ1-2	NA	TRBD1	CAWSAGQGAPKKAENTF	TGTGCCTGGAGTGCGGGACAGGGAGCCCCGAAGAAGGCCGAAAATACCTTC
TRBV30	TRBJ1-2	once	NA	CAWSADSYGYTF	TGTGCCTGGAGTGCCGACAGTTACGGCTACACCTTC
TRBV27	TRBJ2-7	NA	NA	CASSLTSRFYEQYF	TGTGCCAGCAGTTTAACGTCACGGTTCTACGAGCAGTACTTC
TRBV6-1	TRBJ1-5	NA	TRBD1	CASSEETGSDQPQHF	TGTGCCAGCAGTGAGGAGACAGGGAGCGATCAGCCCCAGCATTTT
TRBV7-9	TRBJ1-1	NA	TRBD1	CASSVKGASTEAFF	TGTGCCAGCAGCGTTAAGGGGGCGAGCACTGAAGCTTTCTTT
TRBV3-1/TRBV3-2	TRBJ1-1	NA	TRBD1	CASGIGTGGGTEAFF	TGTGCCAGCGGGATCGGGACAGGGGGAGGCACTGAAGCTTTCTTT
TRBV30	TRBJ1-5	NA	NA	CAWKGGGGNQPQHF	TGTGCCTGGAAAGGGGGTGGTGGGAATCAGCCCCAGCATTTT
TRBV18	TRBJ2-7	NA	NA	CASSFGQYYEQYF	TGTGCCAGCTCATTCGGACAGTACTACGAGCAGTACTTC
TRBV6-5	TRBJ1-1	NA	NA	CASSLKVGGSTEAFF	TGTGCCAGCAGCTTAAAAGTTGGGGGGAGCACTGAAGCTTTCTTT
TRBV15	TRBJ2-7	few	TRBD1	CATRRTGAYEQYF	TGTGCCACCAGAAGGACAGGGGCCTACGAGCAGTACTTC
TRBV19	TRBJ1-1	few	TRBD1	CASRQGEGHTEAFF	TGTGCCAGTAGACAGGGGGAGGGTCACACTGAAGCTTTCTTT
TRBV2	TRBJ1-1	many	NA	CASNHQFPDRNTEAFF	TGTGCCAGCAACCACCAGTTCCCGGACAGAAACACTGAAGCTTTCTTT